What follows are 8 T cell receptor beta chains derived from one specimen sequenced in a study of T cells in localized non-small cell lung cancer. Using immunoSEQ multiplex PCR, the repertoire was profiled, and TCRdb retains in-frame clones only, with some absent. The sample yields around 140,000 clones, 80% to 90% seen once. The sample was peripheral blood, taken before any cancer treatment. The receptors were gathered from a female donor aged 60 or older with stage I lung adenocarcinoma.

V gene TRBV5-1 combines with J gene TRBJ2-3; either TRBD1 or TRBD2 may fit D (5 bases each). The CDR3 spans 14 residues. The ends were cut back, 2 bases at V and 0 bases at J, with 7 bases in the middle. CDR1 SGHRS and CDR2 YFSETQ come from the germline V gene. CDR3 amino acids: CASSFGDSTDTQYF. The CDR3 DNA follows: TGCGCCAGCAGCTTTGGGGACAGCACAGATACGCAGTATTTT.

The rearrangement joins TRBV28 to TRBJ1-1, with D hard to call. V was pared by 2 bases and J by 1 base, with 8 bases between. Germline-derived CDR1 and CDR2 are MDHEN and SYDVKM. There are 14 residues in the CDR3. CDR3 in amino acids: CASSLGYANTEAFF. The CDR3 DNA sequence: TGTGCCAGCAGTTTAGGGTACGCGAACACTGAAGCTTTCTTT.

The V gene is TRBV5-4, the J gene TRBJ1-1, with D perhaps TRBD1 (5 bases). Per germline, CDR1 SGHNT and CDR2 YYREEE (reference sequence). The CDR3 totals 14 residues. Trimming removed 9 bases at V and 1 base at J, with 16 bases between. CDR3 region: CAIKSSGENTEAFF. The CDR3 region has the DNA TGTGCCATTAAATCTTCGGGGGAGAACACTGAAGCTTTCTTT.

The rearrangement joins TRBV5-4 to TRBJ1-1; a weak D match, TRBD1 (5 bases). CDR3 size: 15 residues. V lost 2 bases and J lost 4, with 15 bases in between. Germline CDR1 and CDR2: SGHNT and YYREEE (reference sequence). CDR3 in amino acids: CASSFPPGPGTEAFF. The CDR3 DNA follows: TGTGCCAGCAGCTTTCCCCCAGGGCCTGGCACTGAAGCTTTCTTT.

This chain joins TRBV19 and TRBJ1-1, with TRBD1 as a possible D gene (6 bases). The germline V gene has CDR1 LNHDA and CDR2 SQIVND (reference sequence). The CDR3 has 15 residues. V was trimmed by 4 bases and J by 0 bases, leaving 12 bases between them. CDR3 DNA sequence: TGTGCCAGTAGTACACGGGAGGGGGTGAACACTGAAGCTTTCTTT. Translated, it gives CASSTREGVNTEAFF.

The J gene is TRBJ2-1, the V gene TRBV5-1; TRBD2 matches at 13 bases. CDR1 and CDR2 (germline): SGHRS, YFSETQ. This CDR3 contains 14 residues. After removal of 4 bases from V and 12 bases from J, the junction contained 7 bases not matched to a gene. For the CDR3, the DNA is TGCGCCAGCAGCCCCGGACTAGCGGGAGCTGTGCAGTTCTTC. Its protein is CASSPGLAGAVQFF. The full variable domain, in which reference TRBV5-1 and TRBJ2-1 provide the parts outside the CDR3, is KAGVTQTPRYLIKTRGQQVTLSCSPISGHRSVSWYQQTPGQGLQFLFEYFSETQRNKGNFPGRFSGRQFSNSRSEMNVSTLELGDSALYLCASSPGLAGAVQFFGPGTRLTVL.

The CDR3 region is CASSESRTSTDTQYF. The CDR3 DNA reads TGTGCCAGCAGTGAGTCTCGCACTAGCACAGATACGCAGTATTTT. V gene TRBV6-1 combines with J gene TRBJ2-3; D ambiguous. V lost 3 bases to trimming and J lost 0 bases, with 10 bases between them. Per germline, CDR1 MNHNS and CDR2 SASEGT. This CDR3 has 15 residues.

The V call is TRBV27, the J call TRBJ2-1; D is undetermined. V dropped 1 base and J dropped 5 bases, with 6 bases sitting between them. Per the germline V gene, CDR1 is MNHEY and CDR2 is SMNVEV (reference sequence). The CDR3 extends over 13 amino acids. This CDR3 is CASSLWENNEQFF. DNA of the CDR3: TGTGCCAGCAGTTTATGGGAAAACAATGAGCAGTTCTTC.